The rows below give T cell receptor beta chains drawn from one sample of a study of blood T cells in healthy people across ages. From the 5' RACE reads, TCRdb called clonotypes with MiXCR, one entry per CDR3 protein. This sample has 700,000 to 850,000 distinct CDR3 sequences; 40% to 65% occur once, and the top ten carry around 41%. Sequenced sample: blood. These receptors all stem from a man older than 75 in good health. Each CDR3 is given with its conserved first and last residue.

J | V | CDR3
TRBJ1-1 | TRBV20-1 | CSASAQGTGKTEAFF
TRBJ1-1 | TRBV29-1 | CSVDHTGVTEAFF
TRBJ2-3 | TRBV6-2/TRBV6-3 | CASSKPGLTTDTQYF
TRBJ2-1 | TRBV6-6 | CASSRDNEQFF
TRBJ1-4 | TRBV3-1 | CASRSPGNEKLFF
TRBJ2-7 | TRBV29-1 | CSVVRQGVPYEQYF
TRBJ1-6 | TRBV5-1 | CASSSGTQVDPLHF
TRBJ2-1 | TRBV6-1 | CASSVGRPQFF
TRBJ1-5 | TRBV6-1 | CASRQGQPQHF
TRBJ2-7 | TRBV2 | CASNNDRGHDEQYF
TRBJ1-2 | TRBV6-2/TRBV6-3 | CASSQGSVGYTF
TRBJ2-6 | TRBV7-3 | CASSPGPPSGANVLTF
TRBJ2-1 | TRBV4-1 | CASSRLSGPSNEQFF
. | TRBV2 | CASSAGTVPYEQYF
TRBJ2-1 | TRBV5-1 | CASSWGLAGPDNEQFF
TRBJ1-1 | TRBV6-4 | CASTGPNISEAFF
TRBJ1-2 | TRBV6-6 | CASSPGGADSSYGCTF
TRBJ1-1 | TRBV29-1 | CSVPSTDRAIMNTEAFF
TRBJ1-4 | TRBV20-1 | CSAGSGVNEKLFF
TRBJ2-2 | TRBV11-2 | CASSLVGGTGELFF
TRBJ1-1 | TRBV7-2 | CASSLRTGNTEAFF
TRBJ2-1 | TRBV24-1 | CATSDPGRGLANEQFF